Below are 10 T cell receptor beta chains sequenced from a single sample in a study of blood T cell repertoires in COVID-19 (dated by TCRdb to about 2020). The library relied on the immunoSEQ multiplex PCR assay. Entries here come from immuneACCESS through TCRdb and include only in-frame sequences with V and J called. Some clones fail to appear in such tables; in the studies checked, an unresolved V gene covers under half of the shortfall, and the cause of the remainder is unknown. The sample table contains approximately 460,000 clones; only one count was recorded for 89% of them. The ten most abundant clones make up approximately 0.9% of the sample. The specimen sequenced was peripheral blood. Source of these receptors: a man aged 18 to 35 with COVID-19, enrolled during active disease.

This rearrangement joins TRBV30 to TRBJ2-7; TRBD1 is a possible D gene (5 bases). The CDR3 sequence is 13 residues long. V dropped 4 bases and J dropped 5 bases, with 15 bases sitting between them. The V gene's germline CDR1 is GTSNPN and CDR2 SVGIG (reference sequence). The CDR3 spells CAWNAGPVDEQYF. The DNA for the CDR3 is TGTGCCTGGAACGCAGGGCCAGTAGACGAGCAGTACTTC.

The chain joins TRBV6-5 to TRBJ1-1, with D possibly TRBD1 on 6 matching bases. The CDR3 is 15 amino acids. Trimming left V 2 bases short and J 5 bases short, with 15 bases between. Germline assignment: CDR1 MNHEY and CDR2 SVGAGI. For the CDR3, the DNA is TGTGCCAGCAGTTACGTACAGGGTAAGGGGACTGAAGCTTTCTTT. It is translated as CASSYVQGKGTEAFF.

J is TRBJ2-5 and V is TRBV19; D unclear. Trimming pared 4 bases from V and 5 bases from J, leaving 14 bases between. There are 14 residues in the CDR3. Germline-derived CDR1 and CDR2 are LNHDA and SQIVND (reference sequence). The CDR3 spells CASSTPARRETQYF. The CDR3 coding sequence is TGTGCCAGTAGTACCCCCGCCCGGCGGGAGACCCAGTACTTC.

This chain uses TRBV27 with TRBJ1-1; D is uncertain. In germline, CDR1 is MNHEY, CDR2 SMNVEV (reference sequence). Trimming removed 3 bases from V and 0 bases from J, with 8 bases in between. This CDR3 is 14 amino acids long. CDR3 in DNA: TGTGCCAGCAGTTTTAACACCTTGAACACTGAAGCTTTCTTT. Translation gives CASSFNTLNTEAFF.

This clone has a count of ten or more. The V gene is TRBV2, the J gene TRBJ2-7; 8 nucleotides match TRBD2. The germline CDR1 and CDR2 sequences are SNHLY and FYNNEI. This CDR3 is 14 amino acids long. V lost 3 bases to trimming and J lost 5 bases; unmatched junction nucleotides: 6. This CDR3 is CASSDLVSGNEQYF. The CDR3 region has the DNA TGTGCCAGCAGTGACTTGGTTAGCGGGAACGAGCAGTACTTC.

The chain employs TRBV6-5 and TRBJ1-6; no reliable D call. With 0 bases removed from V and 14 bases from J, the gap between germline ends came to 11 bases. Germline CDR1 and CDR2: MNHEY and SVGAGI. The CDR3 extends over 13 amino acids. The CDR3 coding sequence is TGTGCCAGCAGTTACTCACAGTCTTCCACCCTCCACTTT. Its translation: CASSYSQSSTLHF.

This clone was seen a single time. V usage is TRBV5-1 and J usage is TRBJ1-5; D may be TRBD1 (6 bases). The germline V gene encodes CDR1 SGHRS and CDR2 YFSETQ. Trimming removed 0 bases at V and 7 bases at J, with 8 bases between. This CDR3 has 13 amino acids. CDR3 residues: CASSLGTDQPQHF. The CDR3 DNA sequence: TGCGCCAGCAGCTTGGGGACAGACCAGCCCCAGCATTTT. The full variable domain, its missing parts supplied by reference TRBV5-1 and TRBJ1-5, is KAGVTQTPRYLIKTRGQQVTLSCSPISGHRSVSWYQQTPGQGLQFLFEYFSETQRNKGNFPGRFSGRQFSNSRSEMNVSTLELGDSALYLCASSLGTDQPQHFGDGTRLSIL.

This chain uses TRBV4-1 with TRBJ1-6; D may be TRBD1 (5 bases). V was shortened by 5 bases and J by 7 bases, with 12 bases between the two germline ends. This CDR3 has 14 amino acids. Germline CDR1 MGHRA, CDR2 YSYEKL. This chain's CDR3 is CASSYRDLNSPLHF. The CDR3 region has the DNA TGCGCCAGCAGCTACCGGGACTTAAATTCACCCCTCCACTTT.

The rearrangement uses TRBV2 and TRBJ2-2; a possible D gene is TRBD2 (5 bases). Deletions cut 4 bases from V and 4 bases from J, with 13 bases between. In germline, CDR1 is SNHLY, CDR2 FYNNEI. CDR3 length equals 15 residues. CDR3 sequence reads: CASSGGLEGTGELFF. CDR3 coding DNA: TGTGCCAGCAGTGGTGGACTTGAGGGCACCGGGGAGCTGTTTTTT.

V usage is TRBV24-1 and J usage is TRBJ1-2, with a possible D match to TRBD1 (6 bases). V was trimmed by 8 bases and J by 2 bases, leaving 29 bases between them. The CDR3 sequence is 19 residues long. CDR1 and CDR2 (germline): KGHDR, SFDVKD. The CDR3 nucleotides read TGTGCCACCATCACAACCTGGGGGGAGGGGGATGGTGTGAACTATGGCTACACCTTC. Its translation is CATITTWGEGDGVNYGYTF.